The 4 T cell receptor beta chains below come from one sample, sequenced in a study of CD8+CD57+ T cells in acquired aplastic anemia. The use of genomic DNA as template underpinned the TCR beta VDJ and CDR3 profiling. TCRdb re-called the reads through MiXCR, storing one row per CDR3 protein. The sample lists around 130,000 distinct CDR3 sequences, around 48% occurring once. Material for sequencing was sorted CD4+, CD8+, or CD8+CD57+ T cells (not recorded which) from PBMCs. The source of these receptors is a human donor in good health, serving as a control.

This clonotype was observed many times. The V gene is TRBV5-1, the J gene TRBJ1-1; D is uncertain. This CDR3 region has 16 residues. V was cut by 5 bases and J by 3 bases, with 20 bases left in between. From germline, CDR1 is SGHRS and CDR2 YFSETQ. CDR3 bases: TGCGCCAGCAGTAACGCCGCCCGTCCCGGGTACACTGAAGCTTTCTTT. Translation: CASSNAARPGYTEAFF. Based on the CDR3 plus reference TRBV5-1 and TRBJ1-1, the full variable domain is KAGVTQTPRYLIKTRGQQVTLSCSPISGHRSVSWYQQTPGQGLQFLFEYFSETQRNKGNFPGRFSGRQFSNSRSEMNVSTLELGDSALYLCASSNAARPGYTEAFFGQGTRLTVV.

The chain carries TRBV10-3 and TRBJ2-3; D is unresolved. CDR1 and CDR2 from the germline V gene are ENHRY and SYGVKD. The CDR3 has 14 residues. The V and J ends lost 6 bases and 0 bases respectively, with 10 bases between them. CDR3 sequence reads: CAIRPNQSTDTQYF. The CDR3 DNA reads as TGTGCCATCAGACCCAACCAAAGCACAGATACGCAGTATTTT.

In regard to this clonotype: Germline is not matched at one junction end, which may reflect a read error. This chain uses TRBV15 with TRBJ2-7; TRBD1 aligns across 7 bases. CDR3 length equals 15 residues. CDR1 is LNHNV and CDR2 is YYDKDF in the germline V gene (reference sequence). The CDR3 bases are TGTGCCACCAGCAGAGGGACAGGCGTTACCTACGGGCAGTACTTC. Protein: CATSRGTGVTYGQYF.

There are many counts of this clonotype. The CDR3 coding sequence is TGTGCCAGCAGCGTAGATCTAAGAGCTAACTATGGCTACACCTTC. Translating gives CASSVDLRANYGYTF. This chain uses TRBV9 with TRBJ1-2; no definite D call. V was pared by 0 bases and J by 0 bases, with 9 bases between. Germline lookup yields CDR1 SGDLS and CDR2 YYNGEE. The CDR3 has 15 amino acids. The full variable domain, rest sourced from reference TRBV9 and TRBJ1-2, is DSGVTQTPKHLITATGQRVTLRCSPRSGDLSVYWYQQSLDQGLQFLIQYYNGEERAKGNILERFSAQQFPDLHSELNLSSLELGDSALYFCASSVDLRANYGYTFGSGTRLTVV.